The 20 T cell receptor beta chains below were found in one sample sequenced in a study of CD8+ T cells in alopecia areata. Sequencing templates came from extracted RNA that was reverse transcribed into cDNA. Repertoires were generated with immunoSEQ multiplex PCR, while TCRdb's copy carries only in-frame clones and drops some. The repertoire holds more than 150,000 clones, with around 49% as singletons. Treatment given: oral pan-JAK inhibitor, 5-10 mg twice daily. Specimen: CD8+ T cells sorted from blood, collected around week 54, from a patient treated with tofacitinib. The receptor source for this set is a human donor with alopecia areata.

The chain is built from TRBV6-5 and TRBJ2-3; D perhaps matches TRBD2 (6 bases). The CDR3 contains 16 residues. The ends were cut back, 4 bases at V and 2 bases at J, with 16 bases in the middle. Germline CDR1 is MNHEY and CDR2 is SVGAGI. The CDR3 DNA follows: TGTGCCAGCAGTTCGAGCCGGGACTCTGACACAGATACGCAGTATTTT. This codes for CASSSSRDSDTDTQYF.

This clone has a handful of counts. This sequence joins TRBV29-1 and TRBJ2-7; no clear D. CDR1 and CDR2 (germline): SQVTM, ANQGSEA. The CDR3 length is 13 residues. The V gene lost 3 bases and the J gene lost 4 bases, with 13 bases spanning the gap. The CDR3, as DNA: TGCAGCGTTGACGCCGCCGGTGGGTACGAGCAGTACTTC. Protein product: CSVDAAGGYEQYF.

The chain joins TRBV15 to TRBJ1-5, with 11 bases matching TRBD1. There are 15 residues in the CDR3. V dropped 3 bases and J dropped 5; count of bases not matched to a gene: 3. CDR1 LNHNV and CDR2 YYDKDF come from the germline V gene (reference sequence). CDR3 nucleotides: TGTGCCACCAGCAGGGGGACAGGGGGTTATCAGCCCCAGCATTTT. This codes for CATSRGTGGYQPQHF.

The chain is built from TRBV9 and TRBJ1-1; D not certain. The CDR3 sequence is 10 residues long. Germline V gene lookup returns CDR1 SGDLS and CDR2 YYNGEE. V lost 7 bases, J lost 13 bases, and 14 bases lay in between. The CDR3 region is CASGPEGGFF. The CDR3 DNA sequence: TGTGCCAGCGGGCCCGAAGGAGGTTTCTTT. The full variable domain, completed using reference TRBV9 and TRBJ1-1, is DSGVTQTPKHLITATGQRVTLRCSPRSGDLSVYWYQQSLDQGLQFLIQYYNGEERAKGNILERFSAQQFPDLHSELNLSSLELGDSALYFCASGPEGGFFGQGTRLTVV.

The rearrangement links TRBV7-8 to TRBJ1-5; no clear D. Germline CDR1 and CDR2: SGHVS and FQNEAQ. Trimming removed 0 bases from V and 1 base from J, with 13 bases in between. This CDR3 is 17 amino acids long. Written as DNA, the CDR3 is TGTGCCAGCAGCTTAGCGCCCGGGGATCAGAGCAATCAGCCCCAGCATTTT. Protein sequence: CASSLAPGDQSNQPQHF.

This clone was picked up one time. The chain uses TRBV6-5 and TRBJ2-1, with no clear D. The CDR3 is 13 amino acids. The germline V gene encodes CDR1 MNHEY and CDR2 SVGAGI. Trimming took 6 bases from V and 5 from J, leaving 11 bases between them. CDR3 nucleotides: TGTGCCAGCAGCCGGTCGGAAAACAATGAGCAGTTCTTC. It translates to CASSRSENNEQFF.

The rearrangement links TRBV9 to TRBJ2-7, with a tentative D call TRBD2 (5 bases). The V gene lost 4 bases and the J gene lost 6 bases, with 23 bases spanning the gap. The CDR3 contains 16 residues. Germline V gene data show CDR1 as SGDLS and CDR2 as YYNGEE. The CDR3 sequence is CASSPTGLPMSGEQYF. The CDR3 DNA sequence: TGTGCCAGCAGCCCCACGGGCCTCCCCATGAGCGGCGAGCAGTACTTC.

This clone showed up just a few times. The CDR3 nucleotides read TGTGCCTGGGGGTGGCGGAATGAGCAGTTCTTC. Its translation is CAWGWRNEQFF. The chain combines TRBV30 with TRBJ2-1; D remains unclear. Germline CDR1 and CDR2: GTSNPN and SVGIG (reference sequence). V was pared by 5 bases and J by 7 bases, with 9 bases between. The CDR3 length is 11 residues. Combining the CDR3 with reference TRBV30 and TRBJ2-1 gives the whole variable domain SQTIHQWPATLVQPVGSPLSLECTVEGTSNPNLYWYRQAAGRGLQLLFYSVGIGQISSEVPQNLSASRPQDRQFILSSKKLLLSDSGFYLCAWGWRNEQFFGPGTRLTVL.

In its sample, this clone was seen many times. The chain links TRBV19 to TRBJ1-1; D call uncertain. Germline CDR1 is LNHDA and CDR2 is SQIVND (reference sequence). The V gene lost 1 base and the J gene lost 6 bases, with 15 bases spanning the gap. CDR3 length equals 15 residues. The DNA of the CDR3 is TGTGCCAGTAGTATAGGTCTCGGGTGGTCTTCTGAAGCTTTCTTT. Its protein product is CASSIGLGWSSEAFF. The full variable domain, in which reference TRBV19 and TRBJ1-1 provide the parts outside the CDR3, is DGGITQSPKYLFRKEGQNVTLSCEQNLNHDAMYWYRQDPGQGLRLIYYSQIVNDFQKGDIAEGYSVSREKKESFPLTVTSAQKNPTAFYLCASSIGLGWSSEAFFGQGTRLTVV.

The gene calls are TRBV6-5 and TRBJ1-2; perhaps TRBD1 as D (5 bases). This CDR3 region has 16 residues. The V gene lost 0 bases and the J gene lost 4 bases, with 15 bases spanning the gap. Germline CDR1 MNHEY, CDR2 SVGAGI. The CDR3 spells CASSYSHSGAPYGYTF. The DNA of the CDR3 is TGTGCCAGCAGTTACTCGCACTCTGGGGCGCCCTATGGCTACACCTTC.

The chain employs TRBV4-2 and TRBJ2-1, with 11 bases lining up with TRBD2. V gave up 4 bases and J gave up 8 bases; unmatched junction bases: 7. Germline V CDR1 and CDR2: LGHNA, YNFKEQ. This CDR3 region has 15 residues. This CDR3 is CASSLRASGGYEQFF. The CDR3 DNA sequence: TGTGCCAGCAGCCTTAGGGCTAGCGGGGGGTATGAGCAGTTCTTC.

In this sample, this clone turned up a few times. The chain combines TRBV7-9 with TRBJ1-4, with no clear D. The V end lost 2 bases, the J end lost 3 bases, and 10 bases lay between the germline ends. The CDR3 contains 15 residues. Looked up from germline, CDR1 is SEHNR and CDR2 is FQNEAQ (reference sequence). CDR3 sequence reads: CASSLPRGANEKLFF. The CDR3 bases are TGTGCCAGCAGCTTACCCCGGGGAGCTAATGAAAAACTGTTTTTT. The variable domain in full, completed from reference TRBV7-9 and TRBJ1-4, reads DTGVSQNPRHKITKRGQNVTFRCDPISEHNRLYWYRQTLGQGPEFLTYFQNEAQLEKSRLLSDRFSAERPKGSFSTLEIQRTEQGDSAMYLCASSLPRGANEKLFFGSGTQLSVL.

The V and J genes are TRBV4-1 and TRBJ1-6; D is unresolved. This CDR3 spans 17 amino acids. CDR1 is MGHRA, CDR2 YSYEKL, per germline. Trimming removed 0 bases from V and 7 bases from J, with 16 bases in between. This chain's CDR3 is CASSQEPLRLGNSPLHF. The CDR3 region has the DNA TGCGCCAGCAGCCAAGAACCATTACGACTGGGGAATTCACCCCTCCACTTT.

This clone has just a few counts. The genes are TRBV29-1 and TRBJ2-5; tentative D call: TRBD1 (6 bases). The CDR3 covers 11 residues. V was clipped by 7 bases and J by 9 bases, with 15 bases between them. Germline assignment: CDR1 SQVTM and CDR2 ANQGSEA. In DNA, the CDR3 is TGCAGCGGGTGGAGTGAGGGGGCCCAGTACTTC. This translates into CSGWSEGAQYF.

The rearrangement joins TRBV27 to TRBJ1-1, with TRBD1 identical over 8 bases. Per the germline V gene, CDR1 is MNHEY and CDR2 is SMNVEV (reference sequence). This CDR3 region has 16 residues. After removal of 4 bases from V and 1 base from J, the junction contained 8 bases not matched to a gene. CDR3 region: CASSSGQGGRNTEAFF. The CDR3 DNA is TGTGCCAGCAGTTCCGGACAGGGAGGGAGGAACACTGAAGCTTTCTTT.

V usage is TRBV7-6 and J usage is TRBJ2-1, with TRBD1 matching 7 bases. CDR1 is SGHVS, CDR2 FNYEAQ, per germline. Trimming took 2 bases from V and 1 from J; bases not matched to a gene: 2. The CDR3 loop spans 15 amino acids. The CDR3 DNA is TGTGCCAGCAGCTTATTACAGGGGTCCTACAATGAGCAGTTCTTC. This translates into CASSLLQGSYNEQFF.

In its sample, this clone was seen a few times. Different DNA sequences within this sample yield the same CDR3. The chain joins TRBV29-1 to TRBJ1-1; D is undetermined. CDR3 length: 11 residues. V was pared by 4 bases and J by 1 base, with 4 bases between. Germline V gives CDR1 SQVTM, CDR2 ANQGSEA. CDR3 sequence: CSVVGNTEAFF. Here the CDR3 DNA reads TGCAGCGTTGTGGGGAACACTGAAGCTTTCTTT.

The chain recombines TRBV2 with TRBJ1-6, with a possible D match to TRBD1 (5 bases). The CDR3 consists of 13 residues. V lost 5 bases, J lost 7 bases, and 9 bases lay in between. CDR1 is SNHLY, CDR2 FYNNEI, per germline. Written as DNA, the CDR3 is TGTGCCAGCAGTCTGACAGCCAATTCACCCCTCCACTTT. This gives the protein CASSLTANSPLHF. Drawing the rest from reference TRBV2 and TRBJ1-6, the complete variable domain is EPEVTQTPSHQVTQMGQEVILRCVPISNHLYFYWYRQILGQKVEFLVSFYNNEISEKSEIFDDQFSVERPDGSNFTLKIRSTKLEDSAMYFCASSLTANSPLHFGNGTRLTVT.

The sample holds a few counts of this clone. The chain is built from TRBV29-1 and TRBJ1-2, with D unclear. There are 16 residues in the CDR3. The V gene lost 0 bases and the J gene lost 0 bases, with 14 bases spanning the gap. Germline V gene data show CDR1 as SQVTM and CDR2 as ANQGSEA. CDR3 residues: CSVEDVGSSTNYGYTF. CDR3 nucleotide sequence: TGCAGCGTTGAAGATGTTGGGAGCTCTACTAACTATGGCTACACCTTC.

This chain links TRBV7-9 with TRBJ2-7, with 7 bases fitting TRBD1. This CDR3 contains 15 residues. Losses at the gene ends were 1 base for V and 1 base for J; bases not matched to a gene: 4. Germline assignment: CDR1 SEHNR and CDR2 FQNEAQ (reference sequence). CDR3: CASSLVTGASYEQYF. The CDR3 bases are TGTGCCAGCAGCTTAGTAACAGGGGCGTCCTACGAGCAGTACTTC.